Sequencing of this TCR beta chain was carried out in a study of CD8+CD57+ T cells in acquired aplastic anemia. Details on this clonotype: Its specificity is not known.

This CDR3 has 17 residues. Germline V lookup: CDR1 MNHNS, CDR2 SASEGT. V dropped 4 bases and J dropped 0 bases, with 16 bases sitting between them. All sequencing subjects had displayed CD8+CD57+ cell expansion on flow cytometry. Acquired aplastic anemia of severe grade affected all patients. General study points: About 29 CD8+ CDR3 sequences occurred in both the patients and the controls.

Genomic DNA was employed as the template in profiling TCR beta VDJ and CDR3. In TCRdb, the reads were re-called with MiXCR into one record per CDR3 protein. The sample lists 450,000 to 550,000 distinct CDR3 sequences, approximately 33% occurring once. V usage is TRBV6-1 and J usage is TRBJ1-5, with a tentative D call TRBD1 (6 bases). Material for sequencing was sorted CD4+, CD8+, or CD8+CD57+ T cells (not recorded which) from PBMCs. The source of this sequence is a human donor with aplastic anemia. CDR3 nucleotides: TGTGCCAGCAGTGGCAGAACCGGGACACGTAGCAATCAGCCCCAGCATTTT. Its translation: CASSGRTGTRSNQPQHF.